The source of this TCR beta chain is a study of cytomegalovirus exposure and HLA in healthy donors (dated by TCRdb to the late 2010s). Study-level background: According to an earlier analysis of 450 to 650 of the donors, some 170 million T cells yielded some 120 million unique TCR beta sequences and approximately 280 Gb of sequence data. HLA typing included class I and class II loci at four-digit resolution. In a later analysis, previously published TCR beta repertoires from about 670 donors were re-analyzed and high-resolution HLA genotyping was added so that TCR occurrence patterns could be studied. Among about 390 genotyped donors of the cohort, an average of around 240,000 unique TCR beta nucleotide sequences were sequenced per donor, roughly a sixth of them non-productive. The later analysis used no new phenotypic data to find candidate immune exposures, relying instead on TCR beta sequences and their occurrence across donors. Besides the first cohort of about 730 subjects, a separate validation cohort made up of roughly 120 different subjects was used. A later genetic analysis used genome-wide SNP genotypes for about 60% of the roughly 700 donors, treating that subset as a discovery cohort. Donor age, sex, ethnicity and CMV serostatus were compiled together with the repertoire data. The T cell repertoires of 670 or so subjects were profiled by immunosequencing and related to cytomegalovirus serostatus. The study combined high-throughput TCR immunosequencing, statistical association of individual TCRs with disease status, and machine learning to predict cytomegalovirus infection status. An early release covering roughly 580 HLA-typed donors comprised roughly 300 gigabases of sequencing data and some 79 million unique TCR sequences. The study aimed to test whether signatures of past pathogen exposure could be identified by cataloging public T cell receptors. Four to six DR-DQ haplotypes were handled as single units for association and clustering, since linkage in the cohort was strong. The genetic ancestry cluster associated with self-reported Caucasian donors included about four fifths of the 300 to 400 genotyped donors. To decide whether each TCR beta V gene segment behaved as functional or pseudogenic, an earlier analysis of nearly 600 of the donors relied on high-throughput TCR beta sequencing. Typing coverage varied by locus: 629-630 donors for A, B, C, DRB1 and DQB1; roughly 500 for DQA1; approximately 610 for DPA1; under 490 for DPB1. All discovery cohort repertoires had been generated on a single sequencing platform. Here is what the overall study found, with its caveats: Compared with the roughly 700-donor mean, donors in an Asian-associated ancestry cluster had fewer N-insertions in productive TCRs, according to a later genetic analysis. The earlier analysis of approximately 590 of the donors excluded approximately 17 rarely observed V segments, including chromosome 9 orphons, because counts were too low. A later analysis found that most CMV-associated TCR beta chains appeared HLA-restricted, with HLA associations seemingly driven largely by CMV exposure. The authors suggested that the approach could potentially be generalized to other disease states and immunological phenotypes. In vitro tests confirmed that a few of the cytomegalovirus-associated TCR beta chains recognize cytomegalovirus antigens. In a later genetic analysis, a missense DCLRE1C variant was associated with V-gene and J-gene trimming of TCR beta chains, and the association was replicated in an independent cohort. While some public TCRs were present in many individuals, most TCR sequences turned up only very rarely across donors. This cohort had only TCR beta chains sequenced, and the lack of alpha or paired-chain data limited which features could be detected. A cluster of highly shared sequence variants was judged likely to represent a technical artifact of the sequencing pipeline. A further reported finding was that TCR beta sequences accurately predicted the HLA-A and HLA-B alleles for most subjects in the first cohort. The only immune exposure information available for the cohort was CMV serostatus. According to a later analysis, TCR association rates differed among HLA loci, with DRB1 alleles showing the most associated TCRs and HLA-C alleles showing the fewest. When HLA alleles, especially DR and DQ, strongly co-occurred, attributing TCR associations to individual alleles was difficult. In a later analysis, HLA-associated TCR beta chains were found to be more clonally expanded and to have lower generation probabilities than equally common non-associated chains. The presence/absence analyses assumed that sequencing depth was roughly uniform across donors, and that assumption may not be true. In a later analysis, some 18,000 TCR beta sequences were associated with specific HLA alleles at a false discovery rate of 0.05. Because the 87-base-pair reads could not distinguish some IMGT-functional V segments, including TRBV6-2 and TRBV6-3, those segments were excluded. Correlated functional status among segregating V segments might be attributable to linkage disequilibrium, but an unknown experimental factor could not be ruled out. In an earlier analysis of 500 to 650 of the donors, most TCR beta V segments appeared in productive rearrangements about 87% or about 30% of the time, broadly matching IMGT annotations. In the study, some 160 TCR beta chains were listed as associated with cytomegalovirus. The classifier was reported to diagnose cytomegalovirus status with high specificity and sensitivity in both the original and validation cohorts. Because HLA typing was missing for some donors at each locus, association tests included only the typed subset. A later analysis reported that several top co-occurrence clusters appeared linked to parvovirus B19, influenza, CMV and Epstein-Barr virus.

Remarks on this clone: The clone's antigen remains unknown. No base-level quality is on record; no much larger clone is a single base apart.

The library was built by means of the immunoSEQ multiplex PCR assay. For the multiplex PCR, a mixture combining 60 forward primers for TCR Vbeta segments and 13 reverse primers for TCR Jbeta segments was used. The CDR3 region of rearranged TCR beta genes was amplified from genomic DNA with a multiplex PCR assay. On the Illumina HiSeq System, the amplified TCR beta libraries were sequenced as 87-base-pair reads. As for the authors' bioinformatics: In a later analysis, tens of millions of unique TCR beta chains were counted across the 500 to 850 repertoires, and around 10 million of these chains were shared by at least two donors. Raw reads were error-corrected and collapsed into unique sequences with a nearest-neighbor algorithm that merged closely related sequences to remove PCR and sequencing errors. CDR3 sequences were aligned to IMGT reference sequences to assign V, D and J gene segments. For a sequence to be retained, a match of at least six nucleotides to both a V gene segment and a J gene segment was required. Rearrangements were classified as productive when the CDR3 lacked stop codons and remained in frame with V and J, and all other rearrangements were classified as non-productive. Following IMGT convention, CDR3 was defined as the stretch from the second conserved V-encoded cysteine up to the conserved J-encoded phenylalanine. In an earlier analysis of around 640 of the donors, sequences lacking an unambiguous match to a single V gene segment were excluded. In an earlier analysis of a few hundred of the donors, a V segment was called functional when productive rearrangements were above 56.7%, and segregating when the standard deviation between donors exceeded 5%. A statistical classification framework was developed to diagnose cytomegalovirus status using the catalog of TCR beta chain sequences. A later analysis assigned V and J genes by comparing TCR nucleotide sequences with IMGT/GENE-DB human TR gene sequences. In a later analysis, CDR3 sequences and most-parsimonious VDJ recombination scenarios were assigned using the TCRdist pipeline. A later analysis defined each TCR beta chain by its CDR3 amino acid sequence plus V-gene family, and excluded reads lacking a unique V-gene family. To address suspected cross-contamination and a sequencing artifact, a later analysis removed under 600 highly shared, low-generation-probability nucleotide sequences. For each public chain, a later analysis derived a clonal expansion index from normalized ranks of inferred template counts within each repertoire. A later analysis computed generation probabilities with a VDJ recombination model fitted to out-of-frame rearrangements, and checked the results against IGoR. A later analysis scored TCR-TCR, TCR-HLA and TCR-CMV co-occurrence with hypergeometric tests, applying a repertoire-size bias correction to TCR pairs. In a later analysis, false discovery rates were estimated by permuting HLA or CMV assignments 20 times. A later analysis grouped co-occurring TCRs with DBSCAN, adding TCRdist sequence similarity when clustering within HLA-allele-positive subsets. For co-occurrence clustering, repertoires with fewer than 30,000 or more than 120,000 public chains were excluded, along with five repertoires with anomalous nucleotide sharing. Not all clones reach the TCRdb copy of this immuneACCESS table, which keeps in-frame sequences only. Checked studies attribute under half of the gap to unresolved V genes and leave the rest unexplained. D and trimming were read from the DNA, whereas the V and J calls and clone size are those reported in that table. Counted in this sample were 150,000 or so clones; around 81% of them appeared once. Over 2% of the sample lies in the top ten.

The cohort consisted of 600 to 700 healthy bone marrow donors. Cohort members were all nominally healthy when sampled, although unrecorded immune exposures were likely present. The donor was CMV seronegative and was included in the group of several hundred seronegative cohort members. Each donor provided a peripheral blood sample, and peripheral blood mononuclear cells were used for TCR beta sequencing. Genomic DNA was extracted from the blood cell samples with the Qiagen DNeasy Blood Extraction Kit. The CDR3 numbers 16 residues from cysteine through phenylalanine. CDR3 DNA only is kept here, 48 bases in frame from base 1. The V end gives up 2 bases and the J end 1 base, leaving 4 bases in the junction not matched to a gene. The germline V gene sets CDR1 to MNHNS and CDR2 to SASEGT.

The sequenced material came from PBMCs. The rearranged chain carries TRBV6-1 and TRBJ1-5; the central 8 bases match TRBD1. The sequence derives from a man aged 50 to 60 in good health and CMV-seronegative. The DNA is TGTGCCAGCAGTGAACAGGGACAGGTGAGCAATCAGCCCCAGCATTTT. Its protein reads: CASSEQGQVSNQPQHF.